These T cell receptor beta chains were read from a single sample in a study of response to subunit inactivated influenza vaccine. In TCRdb, the RT-PCR reads were re-called with MiXCR into one record per CDR3 protein. Of under 750,000 distinct CDR3 sequences in the sample, about an eighth were seen once. Specimen: PBMCs from blood, collected on the day of vaccination. These TCRs come from a man aged 50 to 59 who received an inactivated influenza vaccine. Both conserved end residues are part of each CDR3. The D gene is left open where the match is weak.

D gene: NA
V gene: TRBV20-1
CDR3 protein: CSARVLPGSYEQYF

D gene: NA
V gene: TRBV5-1
CDR3 protein: CASSLEAGRKTQYF

D gene: TRBD1
V gene: TRBV12-3/TRBV12-4
CDR3 protein: CASSLGQGAGEQFF

D gene: NA
V gene: TRBV7-2
CDR3 protein: CASTISQGYEQYF

D gene: NA
V gene: TRBV29-1
CDR3 protein: CSVVGYTGELFF

D gene: TRBD2
V gene: TRBV12-3/TRBV12-4
CDR3 protein: CASSPGGGGPSTDTQYF

D gene: NA
V gene: TRBV12-3/TRBV12-4
CDR3 protein: CASSWGLQETQYF

D gene: TRBD1
V gene: TRBV2
CDR3 protein: CASSGRGNSYEQYF

D gene: TRBD2
V gene: TRBV18
CDR3 protein: CASSPGTNDEQFF

D gene: TRBD1
V gene: TRBV30
CDR3 protein: CACPGQGSEYYGYTF

D gene: NA
V gene: TRBV5-1
CDR3 protein: CASEEGSRANVLTF

D gene: NA
V gene: TRBV2
CDR3 protein: CASSKGKGTSNQPQHF

D gene: TRBD1
V gene: TRBV20-1
CDR3 protein: CSARKDRGPYEQYF

D gene: NA
V gene: TRBV5-6
CDR3 protein: CASSEPSGGYTF

D gene: NA
V gene: TRBV10-3
CDR3 protein: CAISDVSPGTLTYNEQFF

D gene: TRBD1
V gene: TRBV6-1
CDR3 protein: CASAILSGQPFYEQYF

D gene: NA
V gene: TRBV5-5
CDR3 protein: CASSLDRQFRDTQYF

D gene: NA
V gene: TRBV5-1
CDR3 protein: CASQPWGGRQTDTQYF

D gene: TRBD2
V gene: TRBV4-2
CDR3 protein: CASSQESGGAWGYNEQFF

D gene: NA
V gene: TRBV9
CDR3 protein: CASSVGTRNTGELFF

D gene: NA
V gene: TRBV7-9
CDR3 protein: CASSPPGRGGAFGAFF

D gene: NA
V gene: TRBV4-3
CDR3 protein: CASSQDSTVGSYNEQFF

D gene: NA
V gene: TRBV12-3/TRBV12-4
CDR3 protein: CASNRLPGTDTQYF

D gene: NA
V gene: TRBV28
CDR3 protein: CASSSRGITEAFF

D gene: NA
V gene: TRBV28
CDR3 protein: CASGRRGTGELFF

D gene: TRBD1
V gene: TRBV5-1
CDR3 protein: CASSEEGTAYEQYF

D gene: NA
V gene: TRBV29-1
CDR3 protein: CSVETESDTQYF

D gene: NA
V gene: TRBV5-5
CDR3 protein: CASSATGLQYTDTQYF

D gene: NA
V gene: TRBV15
CDR3 protein: CATSGSGRVADTQYF

D gene: NA
V gene: TRBV28
CDR3 protein: CASNKQGLGNIQYF

D gene: NA
V gene: TRBV18
CDR3 protein: CASSPPALQGETQYF

D gene: TRBD2
V gene: TRBV30
CDR3 protein: CAWTPTGLALHEQYF

D gene: NA
V gene: TRBV5-5
CDR3 protein: CASSGPLGANGYTF

D gene: NA
V gene: TRBV9
CDR3 protein: CASSVATMETQYF

D gene: NA
V gene: TRBV29-1
CDR3 protein: CSVRGTYLTGQYF

D gene: NA
V gene: TRBV12-3/TRBV12-4
CDR3 protein: CASSSQGFDEQFF

D gene: NA
V gene: TRBV4-2
CDR3 protein: CASSQVGTLGWDEQFF

D gene: NA
V gene: TRBV29-1
CDR3 protein: CSADGLGAYNEQFF

D gene: NA
V gene: TRBV7-3
CDR3 protein: CASSGGPGDGPDTQYF

D gene: TRBD1
V gene: TRBV5-1
CDR3 protein: CASSPTGGFEQYF